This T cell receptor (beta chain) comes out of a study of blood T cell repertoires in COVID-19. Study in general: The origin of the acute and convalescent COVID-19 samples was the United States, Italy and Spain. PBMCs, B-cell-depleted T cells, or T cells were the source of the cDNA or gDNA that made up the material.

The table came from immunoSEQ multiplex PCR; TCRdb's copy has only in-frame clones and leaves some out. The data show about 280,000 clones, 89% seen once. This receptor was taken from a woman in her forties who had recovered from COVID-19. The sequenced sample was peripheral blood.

The CDR3 reads CASSERGAIEQFF. In nucleotides, the CDR3 is TGTGCCAGCAGCGAGCGGGGGGCTATTGAGCAGTTCTTC. The V and J genes are TRBV6-1 and TRBJ2-1; 9 bases are shared with TRBD2. The CDR3 consists of 13 residues. From germline, CDR1 is MNHNS and CDR2 SASEGT. V lost 6 bases, J lost 9 bases, and 6 bases stayed unmatched.